The 19 T cell receptor beta chains reported below all come from one sample, sequenced in a study of T cell repertoires in cytomegalovirus infection. TCRdb fed the reads into MiXCR, producing one record per CDR3 protein. The sample lists hundreds of thousands of distinct CDR3 sequences, 20% to 25% occurring once. The sample taken for sequencing was CD8+ T cells from PBMCs. The source is a human donor in good health (CMV status not recorded). Some clones in this sample may be carry-over from other donors' samples.

This chain's CDR3 is CSARERGGQTETF. In DNA form, the CDR3 reads TGCAGTGCTAGAGAGCGAGGGGGGCAGACTGAAACCTTC. The gene calls are TRBV20-1 and TRBJ1-2, with D possibly matching TRBD1 (6 bases). The germline CDR1 and CDR2 sequences are DFQATT and SNEGSKA (reference sequence). V gave up 0 bases and J gave up 14 bases, with 19 bases separating them. The length of the CDR3 is 13 residues.

A few counts support this clonotype. The chain joins TRBV12-3 or TRBV12-4 to TRBJ2-5, with a tentative D call TRBD2 (5 bases). V lost 5 bases, J lost 5 bases, and 12 bases lay in between. The CDR3 extends over 13 amino acids. CDR3 DNA: TGTGCCAGCAGTCCGGGGTATCGGGAGACCCAGTACTTC. Its protein product is CASSPGYRETQYF.

The CDR3 nucleotides read TGTGCCAGCAGTTTTGAGGAGTGGGGGCTCGGTACAGATACGCAGTATTTT. Encoded protein: CASSFEEWGLGTDTQYF. The V and J genes are TRBV28 and TRBJ2-3, with D maybe TRBD1 (6 bases). Germline CDR1 and CDR2: MDHEN and SYDVKM. The V gene lost 3 bases and the J gene lost 3 bases, with 19 bases spanning the gap. The CDR3 runs to 17 residues.

The rearrangement uses TRBV20-1 and TRBJ2-3; 9 nucleotides agree with TRBD1. Germline CDR1 and CDR2: DFQATT and SNEGSKA (reference sequence). This CDR3 spans 16 amino acids. Unmatched junction bases numbered 10, after V lost 2 bases and J lost 4 bases. CDR3 region: CSARPPGQGIPDTQYF. CDR3 DNA sequence: TGCAGTGCTAGACCCCCGGGACAGGGAATCCCAGATACGCAGTATTTT.

The chain couples TRBV19 to TRBJ2-2, with 9 nucleotides matching TRBD2. Per the germline V gene, CDR1 is LNHDA and CDR2 is SQIVND (reference sequence). This CDR3 spans 14 amino acids. V trimming: 10 bases; J trimming: 1 base; junction bases outside the gene matches: 4. CDR3 nucleotide sequence: TGTGCCACCAGCGGGGGGCTGAACACCGGGGAGCTGTTTTTT. Translated: CATSGGLNTGELFF.

Turning to this clonotype: Being one base from a much bigger clone, this may be a read error. This chain connects TRBV7-8 to TRBJ1-1, with D uncertain. Germline values: CDR1 SGHVS, CDR2 FQNEAQ. V lost 2 bases and J lost 7, with 14 bases in between. The CDR3 contains 14 residues. The CDR3 sequence: CASSLRLGGIEAFF. CDR3 DNA sequence: TGTGCCAGCAGCTTACGTTTGGGCGGGATTGAAGCTTTCTTT. Combining the CDR3 with reference TRBV7-8 and TRBJ1-1 gives the whole variable domain GAGVSQSPRYKVAKRGQDVALRCDPISGHVSLFWYQQALGQGPEFLTYFQNEAQLDKSGLPSDRFFAERPEGSVSTLKIQRTQQEDSAVYLCASSLRLGGIEAFFGQGTRLTVV.

The chain employs TRBV12-3 or TRBV12-4 and TRBJ1-1, with unresolved D. With 4 bases removed from V and 8 bases from J, the gap between germline ends came to 11 bases. The CDR3 consists of 12 residues. DNA for the CDR3: TGTGCCAGCAGTTCCCGACCACTGGAAGCTTTCTTT. It is translated as CASSSRPLEAFF.

The chain links TRBV29-1 to TRBJ2-1; tentative D call: TRBD2 (6 bases). The CDR3 has 12 residues. Germline assignment: CDR1 SQVTM and CDR2 ANQGSEA. The CDR3 loop reads CSSRRGYNEQFF. As DNA, the CDR3 is TGCAGTTCTAGGAGGGGTTACAATGAGCAGTTCTTC.

V is TRBV12-3 or TRBV12-4 and J is TRBJ1-1; D ambiguous. V dropped 9 bases and J dropped 4 bases, with 18 bases sitting between them. The CDR3 spans 14 residues. Written as DNA, the CDR3 is TGTGCCAGTGAACCCCCCGCGGTGGGCACTGAAGCTTTCTTT. This translates into CASEPPAVGTEAFF.

This chain uses TRBV3-1 with TRBJ2-1; 13 bases match TRBD2. This CDR3 comprises 16 residues. Germline V gene lookup returns CDR1 LGHDT and CDR2 YNNKEL (reference sequence). Trimming removed 6 bases from V and 7 bases from J; junction bases left unmatched: 9. CDR3 DNA: TGTGCCAGCAGTCCCTTTCAGACTAGCGGGGGGAATGAGCAGTTCTTC. It is translated as CASSPFQTSGGNEQFF.

This clonotype was found a few times. The chain combines TRBV12-3 or TRBV12-4 with TRBJ1-2; D is unclear. This CDR3 comprises 13 residues. Trimming cost V 2 bases and J 4 bases, with 8 bases left between them. The CDR3 loop is CASSLIPRYGYTF. The CDR3 nucleotides read TGTGCCAGCAGTTTAATCCCCCGCTATGGCTACACCTTC.

This clonotype was recorded a few times. V gene TRBV11-2 combines with J gene TRBJ1-1; 7 bases agree with TRBD1. From germline, CDR1 is SGHAT and CDR2 FQNNGV. With 5 bases clipped from V and 8 bases from J, the junction kept 8 bases outside the gene matches. The CDR3 extends over 13 amino acids. In DNA, the CDR3 is TGTGCCAGCAGCGGACAGACAGGGAACGAAGCTTTCTTT. Its translation is CASSGQTGNEAFF.

The chain carries TRBV2 and TRBJ2-4; 8 nucleotides align to TRBD1. The germline V gene has CDR1 SNHLY and CDR2 FYNNEI. The CDR3 is 14 residues long. Germline trimming cut 10 bases from V and 1 base from J; bases unmatched to any gene: 6. The CDR3 sequence is CAIADRVAKNIQYF. DNA of the CDR3: TGTGCCATCGCGGACAGGGTGGCCAAAAACATTCAGTACTTC.

In this sample, this clonotype turned up a few times. The chain is built from TRBV20-1 and TRBJ1-6; TRBD1 matches 9 bases. The CDR3 spans 14 residues. The germline CDR1 and CDR2 sequences are DFQATT and SNEGSKA (reference sequence). Losses at the gene ends were 4 bases for V and 9 bases for J; bases not matched to a gene: 7. CDR3 protein: CSANSQGARSPLHF. CDR3 sequence (DNA): TGCAGTGCTAATTCACAGGGGGCTCGTTCACCCCTCCACTTT.

The chain employs TRBV28 and TRBJ2-3, with a possible D match to TRBD2 (5 bases). V was clipped by 5 bases and J by 2 bases, with 17 bases between them. The CDR3 totals 16 residues. Germline V gene lookup returns CDR1 MDHEN and CDR2 SYDVKM. The CDR3 spells CASSPWARVHTDTQYF. In DNA form, the CDR3 reads TGTGCCAGCAGTCCCTGGGCGAGGGTCCACACAGATACGCAGTATTTT.

On this clonotype itself: This may be a read error: a much more frequent sequence differs by one nucleotide. V gene TRBV7-4 combines with J gene TRBJ2-5, with D maybe TRBD2 (6 bases). CDR1 is SGHVT, CDR2 SQSDAQ, per germline. The CDR3 spans 16 residues. CDR3 nucleotide sequence: TGTGCCAGCAGCTCTTCCAGGGAGGAAAACCCAGAGACCCTGTACTTC. This translates into CASSSSREENPETLYF.

Many counts were recorded for this clonotype. V usage is TRBV12-3 or TRBV12-4 and J usage is TRBJ2-7; D not resolved. The CDR3 extends over 14 amino acids. V dropped 1 base and J dropped 2 bases, with 9 bases sitting between them. CDR3 nucleotides: TGTGCCAGCAGTTTAGGGGGAAGGACCTACGAGCAGTACTTC. This encodes CASSLGGRTYEQYF.

The rearrangement joins TRBV20-1 to TRBJ1-2, with 11 bases lining up with TRBD1. There are 16 residues in the CDR3. Germline CDR1 DFQATT, CDR2 SNEGSKA (reference sequence). J lost 1 base, V lost 0 bases, and 4 bases had no gene match. In nucleotides, the CDR3 is TGCAGTGCTAGAGACCCGGACAGGGGGCTTAACTATGGCTACACCTTC. Protein product: CSARDPDRGLNYGYTF.

This clonotype was seen a handful of times. The CDR3 is CASSLGGGATEAFF. The CDR3 bases are TGTGCCAGCAGCTTAGGTGGGGGAGCGACTGAAGCTTTCTTT. This chain links TRBV7-3 with TRBJ1-1, with TRBD1 as a possible D gene (5 bases). The V end lost 2 bases, the J end lost 5 bases, and 12 bases lay between the germline ends. This CDR3 spans 14 amino acids. Germline V gene data show CDR1 as SGHTA and CDR2 as FQGTGA.